Each of the 30 T cell receptor beta chains below was sequenced from the same sample in a study of T cells in Graves' hyperthyroidism and ophthalmopathy. TCR beta CDR3 regions were amplified from RNA transcripts. First-round RT-PCR targeting the TCR CDR3 was performed with the HTBI primer set. In TCRdb, the multiplex PCR reads were re-called with MiXCR into one record per CDR3 protein. In the table there are about 380,000 distinct CDR3 sequences, approximately 17% of which are singletons. The sequencing sample was made of blood. The source of these receptors is a young man with Graves' ophthalmopathy.

In its sample, this clonotype was seen many times. This chain links TRBV11-1 with TRBJ2-5, with no clear D. The length of the CDR3 is 15 residues. Germline V CDR1 and CDR2: SGHAT, FQDESV (reference sequence). Between the trimmed V and J ends, which lost 1 base and 4 bases, there was a span of 13 bases. The CDR3 region has the DNA TGTGCCAGCAGCTTAGTCGGGCTAGTCGGAGAGACCCAGTACTTC. Translation gives CASSLVGLVGETQYF.

In this sample, this clonotype turned up many times. The chain has TRBV6-1 and TRBJ1-1; perhaps TRBD1 as D (6 bases). In germline, CDR1 is MNHNS, CDR2 SASEGT. The length of the CDR3 is 15 residues. V lost 9 bases and J lost 2, with 19 bases in between. Here the CDR3 reads CASAQGSGANTEAFF. CDR3 DNA sequence: TGTGCCAGTGCCCAGGGGTCGGGGGCTAACACTGAAGCTTTCTTT.

The table lists this clonotype with many counts. The J gene is TRBJ1-1, the V gene TRBV7-3, with D tentatively TRBD1 (5 bases). The germline V gene encodes CDR1 SGHTA and CDR2 FQGTGA. Between the trimmed V and J ends, which lost 2 bases and 7 bases, there was a span of 11 bases. The CDR3 runs to 13 residues. The CDR3 region has the DNA TGTGCCAGCAGCTTAGGGGCAATGGGTGAAGCTTTCTTT. This sequence encodes CASSLGAMGEAFF.

This clonotype was seen repeatedly, ten times or more. DNA for the CDR3: TGTGCCAGCAGTTTATCGGAGGTGACCTTCCAAGAGACCCAGTACTTC. This sequence encodes CASSLSEVTFQETQYF. This sequence joins TRBV27 and TRBJ2-5, with D possibly matching TRBD2 (5 bases). Trimming took off 0 bases at V and 1 base at J, with 12 bases between the two ends. Germline V gene sequence: CDR1 MNHEY, CDR2 SMNVEV (reference sequence). The CDR3 consists of 16 residues.

The chain is built from TRBV6-2 or TRBV6-3 and TRBJ2-3; 12 bases align to TRBD2. V lost 5 bases, J lost 3 bases, and 9 bases stayed unmatched. This CDR3 region has 17 residues. Germline V gene lookup returns CDR1 MNHEY and CDR2 SVGEGT. CDR3 bases: TGTGCCAGCAGTCTGCTAGCGGGAGGGCCAGAGACAGATACGCAGTATTTT. Amino acid sequence: CASSLLAGGPETDTQYF.

This clonotype was recorded many times. The V and J genes are TRBV29-1 and TRBJ2-7; 12 bases agree with TRBD1. J was trimmed by 4 bases and V by 7 bases; bases with no gene match: 5. Germline V gene sequence: CDR1 SQVTM, CDR2 ANQGSEA. The CDR3 has 13 amino acids. The CDR3 bases are TGCAGCGCAGCGGGACAGGGGGCTTACGAGCAGTACTTC. Its protein is CSAAGQGAYEQYF.

This clonotype was picked up many times. The CDR3 region is CASPIDNLGDTQYF. The CDR3 coding sequence is TGTGCCAGCCCAATCGATAACTTGGGGGATACGCAGTATTTT. The V call is TRBV6-1, the J call TRBJ2-3; unclear D gene. This CDR3 has 14 amino acids. Germline V gene sequence: CDR1 MNHNS, CDR2 SASEGT. V lost 8 bases to trimming and J lost 6 bases, with 18 bases between them.

This chain connects TRBV11-2 to TRBJ2-3; TRBD1 might be the D (6 bases). Germline assignment: CDR1 SGHAT and CDR2 FQNNGV. Trimming removed 5 bases from V and 3 bases from J, with 15 bases in between. The CDR3 consists of 15 residues. CDR3 sequence: CASSPSRQGTDTQYF. CDR3 coding DNA: TGTGCCAGCAGCCCGTCTAGGCAGGGGACAGATACGCAGTATTTT.

Ten or more counts support this clonotype. The chain carries TRBV6-1 and TRBJ1-1; 8 nucleotides line up with TRBD1. The CDR3 is made up of 16 amino acids. Trimming took 5 bases from V and 4 from J; bases not matched to a gene: 12. Germline V CDR1 and CDR2: MNHNS, SASEGT. CDR3 in DNA: TGTGCCAGCAGTTACGACCGGACAGGGCCGAGCACTGAAGCTTTCTTT. Protein: CASSYDRTGPSTEAFF.

The rearrangement uses TRBV20-1 and TRBJ2-5, with TRBD2 identical over 10 bases. Germline CDR1 DFQATT, CDR2 SNEGSKA (reference sequence). Unmatched junction bases numbered 4, after V lost 5 bases and J lost 1 base. There are 14 residues in the CDR3. The CDR3 nucleotides read TGCAGTGCTCCCAGCGGGGGGGTCCAAGAGACCCAGTACTTC. This gives the protein CSAPSGGVQETQYF.

This clonotype was counted ten times or more. The V and J genes are TRBV5-6 and TRBJ2-7, with 7 bases that match TRBD1. Germline V gives CDR1 SGHDT, CDR2 YYEEEE. The CDR3 spans 16 residues. The ends lost 1 base at V and 1 base at J; junction bases unmatched: 8. CDR3 coding DNA: TGTGCCAGCAGCTTGTATGGAGACAGGGCGTCCTACGAGCAGTACTTC. Translation: CASSLYGDRASYEQYF.

This clonotype was recorded a few times. The chain uses TRBV4-1 and TRBJ2-7; D assignment may be TRBD1 or TRBD2 (6 bases each). The CDR3 runs to 17 residues. Germline CDR1 is MGHRA and CDR2 is YSYEKL. The germline V and J ends were trimmed by 0 bases and 5 bases, with 20 bases remaining between them. Written as DNA, the CDR3 is TGCGCCAGCAGCCAAGAAAGGCACGGGGGCGAATGGAACGAGCAGTACTTC. It encodes CASSQERHGGEWNEQYF.

The chain recombines TRBV25-1 with TRBJ2-5; no clear D gene. This CDR3 spans 11 amino acids. V was trimmed by 4 bases and J by 11 bases, leaving 11 bases between them. Germline V gives CDR1 MGHDK, CDR2 SYGVNS. The CDR3 DNA reads as TGTGCCAGCAGTGTAGACGAAAGACAGTACTTC. Protein: CASSVDERQYF.

This clonotype was observed at least ten times. This chain joins TRBV20-1 and TRBJ1-1; 8 bases are a match to TRBD1. V lost 5 bases to trimming and J lost 11 bases; unmatched junction nucleotides: 13. This CDR3 is built from 13 residues. Germline loops: CDR1 DFQATT, CDR2 SNEGSKA (reference sequence). This CDR3 is CSAPRGQGASAFF. The CDR3 bases are TGCAGTGCTCCAAGAGGGCAGGGGGCGTCGGCTTTCTTT.

On this clonotype: A much larger clone lies one base from this, so it may be a read error. Likely a read error: the CDR3 ends without its conserved phenylalanine or tryptophan. This chain joins TRBV28 and TRBJ2-7; D is possibly TRBD2 (5 bases). Germline V gives CDR1 MDHEN, CDR2 SYDVKM. This CDR3 region has 16 residues. V gave up 2 bases and J gave up 0 bases, with 14 bases separating them. This CDR3 reads CASSLHAGPISYEQYS. Written as DNA, the CDR3 is TGTGCCAGCAGTTTACACGCGGGCCCCATCTCCTACGAGCAGTACTCC.

The chain employs TRBV3-1 and TRBJ2-5; D is possibly TRBD2 (6 bases). The germline V gene encodes CDR1 LGHDT and CDR2 YNNKEL (reference sequence). The CDR3 totals 16 residues. V was trimmed by 2 bases and J by 4 bases, leaving 17 bases between them. The CDR3 DNA is TGTGCCAGCAGCCAAACACTGCGGGGCTATAGAGAGACCCAGTACTTC. It translates to CASSQTLRGYRETQYF.

A word on this clonotype: A junction boundary mismatches the germline segment, possibly from a read error. The chain uses TRBV20-1 and TRBJ2-2, with D perhaps matching TRBD2 (6 bases). The CDR3 extends over 14 amino acids. Germline CDR1 reads DFQATT; CDR2 reads SNEGSKA (reference sequence). CDR3 bases: TGCAGTGCTAGAGAGAACAGTCTCACCGGGGGGCTGTTTTTT. This encodes CSARENSLTGGLFF.

This clonotype occurred many times. This chain joins TRBV11-2 and TRBJ1-1; no clear D gene. Trimming shortened V by 0 bases and J by 8 bases, and 10 bases separated the two germline ends. CDR3 length equals 13 residues. Germline V gene data show CDR1 as SGHAT and CDR2 as FQNNGV. CDR3 bases: TGTGCCAGCAGCTTAGATCCCCAACGGGAAGCTTTCTTT. It specifies CASSLDPQREAFF.

This clonotype came up many times. The chain has TRBV5-6 and TRBJ1-1; D unclear. In germline, CDR1 is SGHDT, CDR2 YYEEEE. The V and J ends lost 5 bases and 3 bases respectively, with 11 bases between them. This CDR3 comprises 13 residues. The CDR3 protein is CASSPMGDTEAFF. CDR3 nucleotide sequence: TGTGCCAGCAGTCCGATGGGAGACACTGAAGCTTTCTTT.

At least ten counts were recorded for this clonotype. V gene TRBV12-3 or TRBV12-4 combines with J gene TRBJ2-1; D is tentatively TRBD1 or TRBD2 (5 bases each). V lost 7 bases, J lost 5 bases, and 12 bases lay in between. This CDR3 has 13 amino acids. The CDR3 region is CASIGDRNNEQFF. The CDR3 region has the DNA TGTGCCAGCATCGGGGACCGAAACAATGAGCAGTTCTTC.

This clonotype was seen repeatedly, ten times or more. The rearrangement uses TRBV13 and TRBJ2-7; the match to TRBD1 covers 7 bases. Per germline, CDR1 PRHDT and CDR2 FYEKMQ (reference sequence). The CDR3 is 13 amino acids. V lost 5 bases, J lost 6 bases, and 7 bases stayed unmatched. Here the CDR3 reads CASSTGTVSEQYF. CDR3 nucleotide sequence: TGTGCCAGCAGCACCGGGACAGTATCCGAGCAGTACTTC.

The V call is TRBV4-2, the J call TRBJ2-5; TRBD2 agrees at 7 bases. This CDR3 contains 18 residues. V dropped 1 base and J dropped 5; count of bases not matched to a gene: 16. CDR1 and CDR2 from the germline V gene are LGHNA and YNFKEQ. In nucleotides, the CDR3 is TGTGCCAGCAGCCAAGCCTCCCCCGTTGGACTAGGCTCGGAGACCCAGTACTTC. It encodes CASSQASPVGLGSETQYF.

This clonotype was recorded at least ten times. V and J are TRBV12-3 or TRBV12-4 and TRBJ1-1; D is undetermined. Trimming cost V 6 bases and J 3 bases, with 8 bases left between them. The CDR3 length is 12 residues. CDR3 DNA sequence: TGTGCCAGCAGCAGGTCTGACACTGAAGCTTTCTTT. It translates to CASSRSDTEAFF.

This clonotype was counted only a few times. The V gene is TRBV6-1, the J gene TRBJ2-6, with unresolved D. Germline CDR1 is MNHNS and CDR2 is SASEGT. V was cut by 2 bases and J by 3 bases, with 2 bases left in between. This CDR3 region has 13 residues. The CDR3, as DNA: TGTGCCAGCAGTGAAAGTGGGGCCAACGTCCTGACTTTC. This gives the protein CASSESGANVLTF.

This clonotype was recorded many times. This chain joins TRBV11-2 and TRBJ1-5; D is ambiguous. CDR1 and CDR2 from the germline V gene are SGHAT and FQNNGV. CDR3 length equals 16 residues. Trimming shortened V by 5 bases and J by 1 base, and 15 bases separated the two germline ends. This CDR3 reads CASSTSSDVSNQPQHF. CDR3 nucleotide sequence: TGTGCCAGCAGCACCAGTAGTGACGTAAGCAATCAGCCCCAGCATTTT.

The sample holds a few counts of this clonotype. This chain joins TRBV6-1 and TRBJ2-1, with D perhaps matching TRBD1 (5 bases). Trimming took 5 bases from V and 8 from J, leaving 16 bases between them. Germline CDR1 is MNHNS and CDR2 is SASEGT. The CDR3 loop spans 14 amino acids. This chain's CDR3 is CASSSAGILDEQFF. For the CDR3, the DNA is TGTGCCAGCAGTTCGGCAGGGATTTTAGATGAGCAGTTCTTC.

This clonotype was seen a few times. The chain employs TRBV19 and TRBJ2-1, with D possibly being TRBD1 or TRBD2 (5 bases each). The CDR3 length is 14 residues. In germline, CDR1 is LNHDA, CDR2 SQIVND (reference sequence). Deletions cut 3 bases from V and 7 bases from J, with 13 bases between. CDR3 sequence reads: CASSILGGGNEQFF. Here the CDR3 DNA reads TGTGCCAGTAGTATTCTGGGTGGGGGAAATGAGCAGTTCTTC. The complete variable domain, with remaining parts taken from reference TRBV19 and TRBJ2-1, reads DGGITQSPKYLFRKEGQNVTLSCEQNLNHDAMYWYRQDPGQGLRLIYYSQIVNDFQKGDIAEGYSVSREKKESFPLTVTSAQKNPTAFYLCASSILGGGNEQFFGPGTRLTVL.

The V call is TRBV4-1, the J call TRBJ1-6; 9 bases are shared with TRBD1. Trimming cost V 3 bases and J 10 bases; bases outside gene matches: 13. CDR1 is MGHRA, CDR2 YSYEKL, per germline. The CDR3 is made up of 17 amino acids. The CDR3 sequence: CASSHSLRTGVESPLHF. In DNA, the CDR3 is TGCGCCAGCAGCCACTCTTTACGGACAGGGGTCGAGTCACCCCTCCACTTT.

The gene calls are TRBV11-2 and TRBJ1-3; no clear D gene. V lost 3 bases, J lost 4 bases, and 10 bases lay in between. Germline CDR1 SGHAT, CDR2 FQNNGV. The length of the CDR3 is 14 residues. The CDR3 DNA reads as TGTGCCAGCAGCTTTTCAATAGACGGAAACACCATATATTTT. As protein: CASSFSIDGNTIYF.

This clonotype was counted ten times or more. This chain uses TRBV12-3 or TRBV12-4 with TRBJ1-5; no clear D. The CDR3 spans 13 residues. V dropped 3 bases and J dropped 7 bases, with 10 bases sitting between them. The CDR3 nucleotides read TGTGCCAGCAGTTTGAAGGACTCACAGCCCCAGCATTTT. It encodes CASSLKDSQPQHF.